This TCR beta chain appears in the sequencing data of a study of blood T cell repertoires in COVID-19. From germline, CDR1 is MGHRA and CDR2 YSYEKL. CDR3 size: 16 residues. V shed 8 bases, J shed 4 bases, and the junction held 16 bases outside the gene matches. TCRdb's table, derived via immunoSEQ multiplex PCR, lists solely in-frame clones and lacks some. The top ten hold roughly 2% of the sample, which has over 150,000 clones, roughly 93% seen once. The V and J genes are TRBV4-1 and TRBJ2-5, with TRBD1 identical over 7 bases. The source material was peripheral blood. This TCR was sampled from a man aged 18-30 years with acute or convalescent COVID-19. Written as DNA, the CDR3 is TGCGCCAGCGATGAGGACAGGTTGAAGGGTCTAGAGACCCAGTACTTC. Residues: CASDEDRLKGLETQYF.